The TCR beta chain under discussion was sequenced for a study of blood T cell repertoires in COVID-19. The J segment lost 3 bases and the V segment lost 5 bases, leaving 5 bases of the junction unmatched. There are 15 residues in the CDR3. Germline lookup yields CDR1 LNHDA and CDR2 SQIVND (reference sequence). TCRdb's copy holds only in-frame clones and misses some; the assay was immunoSEQ multiplex PCR. This table holds 300,000 to 350,000 clones, 90% found once. J is TRBJ2-2 and V is TRBV19; 8 bases are shared with TRBD1. This clonotype was obtained from a young woman with COVID-19, enrolled during active disease. Specimen: peripheral blood. The DNA for the CDR3 is TGTGCCAGTAGTCGCAAGGACAGGGACACCGGGGAGCTGTTTTTT. This gives the protein CASSRKDRDTGELFF.